These 29 T cell receptor beta chains share one sample of origin, sequenced in a study of OX40 agonist ivuxolimab in advanced cancers. Profiling relied on immunoSEQ multiplex PCR, and the TCRdb table lists in-frame clones only, not all of them. The sample carries around 78,000 clones, around 90% recorded once. This specimen was CD4+ or CD8+ T cells sorted from blood, taken in a trial of the OX40 agonist ivuxolimab. Every receptor here comes from an adult with an advanced solid tumor such as melanoma, head and neck, liver or kidney cancer.

The rearrangement joins TRBV11-2 to TRBJ1-1; 9 nucleotides match TRBD1. Unmatched junction bases numbered 15, after V lost 6 bases and J lost 4 bases. Germline values: CDR1 SGHAT, CDR2 FQNNGV. This CDR3 has 17 residues. CDR3 region: CASRPGGTGSSGTEAFF. Written as DNA, the CDR3 is TGTGCCAGCAGACCAGGGGGGACAGGGAGTTCGGGCACTGAAGCTTTCTTT. Full variable domain (outside the CDR3, taken from reference TRBV11-2 and TRBJ1-1): EAGVAQSPRYKIIEKRQSVAFWCNPISGHATLYWYQQILGQGPKLLIQFQNNGVVDDSQLPKDRFSAERLKGVDSTLKIQPAKLEDSAVYLCASRPGGTGSSGTEAFFGQGTRLTVV.

Only one count was recorded for this clone. The genes are TRBV13 and TRBJ2-5; possibly TRBD1 for D (6 bases). The V and J ends lost 5 bases and 6 bases respectively, with 19 bases between them. This CDR3 has 15 residues. CDR1 is PRHDT and CDR2 is FYEKMQ in the germline V gene (reference sequence). The CDR3 DNA is TGTGCCAGCAGCCCCTTTACCACAGGGTGGAAGACCCAGTACTTC. This sequence encodes CASSPFTTGWKTQYF.

J is TRBJ2-7 and V is TRBV11-2, with 9 nucleotides matching TRBD2. This CDR3 comprises 14 residues. Germline CDR1 and CDR2: SGHAT and FQNNGV. After removal of 7 bases from V and 5 bases from J, the junction contained 9 bases not matched to a gene. CDR3 region: CASTLAGFRDEQYF. CDR3 coding DNA: TGTGCCAGCACCCTAGCGGGGTTCCGGGACGAGCAGTACTTC.

To note about this clone: One end of the junction fails to match germline, which may point to a read error. V and J are TRBV20-1 and TRBJ2-3, with 7 bases lining up with TRBD1. The CDR3 extends over 10 amino acids. Germline CDR1 and CDR2: DFQATT and SNEGSKA (reference sequence). The CDR3 bases are TGCAGTGCTAGAGATCGGGCAGGGGGTTTT. Translation gives CSARDRAGGF.

The chain combines TRBV25-1 with TRBJ2-6, with no clear D. Between the trimmed V and J ends, which lost 4 bases and 2 bases, there was a span of 9 bases. The CDR3 extends over 15 amino acids. Germline values: CDR1 MGHDK, CDR2 SYGVNS. CDR3 region: CASSGWITGANVLTF. The CDR3, as DNA: TGTGCCAGCAGTGGATGGATTACTGGGGCCAACGTCCTGACTTTC.

The chain joins TRBV15 to TRBJ2-7; D uncertain. The V end lost 0 bases, the J end lost 1 base, and 13 bases lay between the germline ends. Germline V gene lookup returns CDR1 LNHNV and CDR2 YYDKDF (reference sequence). The CDR3 runs to 16 residues. Written as DNA, the CDR3 is TGTGCCACCAGCAGAGATAGGCGCCCCCCGTCCTACGAGCAGTACTTC. Amino acids: CATSRDRRPPSYEQYF. The complete variable domain, with remaining parts taken from reference TRBV15 and TRBJ2-7, reads DAMVIQNPRYQVTQFGKPVTLSCSQTLNHNVMYWYQQKSSQAPKLLFHYYDKDFNNEADTPDNFQSRRPNTSFCFLDIRSPGLGDTAMYLCATSRDRRPPSYEQYFGPGTRLTVT.

The chain combines TRBV10-3 with TRBJ2-2; D uncertain. The CDR3 runs 15 residues. Trimming cost V 4 bases and J 0 bases, with 9 bases left between them. Germline V gene lookup returns CDR1 ENHRY and CDR2 SYGVKD. The CDR3 sequence: CAISAPTANTGELFF. CDR3 in DNA: TGTGCCATCAGTGCCCCTACAGCGAACACCGGGGAGCTGTTTTTT.

The chain combines TRBV10-3 with TRBJ2-1; TRBD2 matches at 11 bases. The CDR3 has 14 amino acids. V was clipped by 5 bases and J by 7 bases; unmatched bases: 4. The germline CDR1 and CDR2 sequences are ENHRY and SYGVKD. For the CDR3, the DNA is TGTGCCATCAGTACTAGCGGGAGTCGAAATGAGCAGTTCTTC. Its translation is CAISTSGSRNEQFF.

The rearrangement links TRBV29-1 to TRBJ2-1, with D possibly called TRBD1 or TRBD2 (5 bases each). CDR3 length: 14 residues. V was shortened by 3 bases and J by 0 bases, with 9 bases between the two germline ends. The V gene's germline CDR1 is SQVTM and CDR2 ANQGSEA. In DNA, the CDR3 is TGCAGCGTTGAGTCGGGGCTCTCCTACAATGAGCAGTTCTTC. Translating gives CSVESGLSYNEQFF.

Note on this clone: Other DNA sequences in the same sample also yield this CDR3. The rearrangement links TRBV18 to TRBJ2-7; 7 nucleotides agree with TRBD2. The germline CDR1 and CDR2 sequences are KGHSH and LQKENI. The CDR3 runs to 15 residues. The junction had 10 bases not matched to a gene; V was cut back by 6 bases and J by 2 bases. The CDR3 region is CASSPPLAATYEQYF. CDR3 bases: TGTGCCAGCTCGCCCCCTCTAGCGGCTACCTACGAGCAGTACTTC.

The V and J genes are TRBV28 and TRBJ1-2; 7 positions agree with TRBD1. The length of the CDR3 is 13 residues. J gave up 4 bases and V 6 bases, and 5 bases lay outside the gene matches. CDR1 MDHEN and CDR2 SYDVKM come from the germline V gene. DNA of the CDR3: TGTGCCAGCAGGTTAACAGGGGTCTATGGCTACACCTTC. It encodes CASRLTGVYGYTF.

The V gene is TRBV18, the J gene TRBJ1-3; D remains ambiguous. Trimming cost V 4 bases and J 5 bases, with 18 bases left between them. In germline, CDR1 is KGHSH, CDR2 LQKENI. This CDR3 has 16 amino acids. Here the CDR3 reads CASSRNHGVSRNTIYF. CDR3 in DNA: TGTGCCAGCTCACGCAACCATGGGGTTTCGAGAAACACCATATATTTT.

Only a few counts were recorded for this clone. The V call is TRBV2, the J call TRBJ1-5, with D tentatively TRBD1 (5 bases). The germline gives CDR1 SNHLY, CDR2 FYNNEI. Trimming shortened V by 5 bases and J by 2 bases, and 7 bases separated the two germline ends. This CDR3 comprises 13 residues. The CDR3, as DNA: TGTGCCAGCAGTAGGGGAGGCAATCAGCCCCAGCATTTT. Protein sequence: CASSRGGNQPQHF.

The V and J genes are TRBV19 and TRBJ2-3; possible D gene TRBD1, 6 bases. The CDR3 runs to 14 residues. Trimming took off 7 bases at V and 3 bases at J, with 14 bases between the two ends. CDR1 and CDR2 (germline): LNHDA, SQIVND (reference sequence). The CDR3 bases are TGTGCCAGTATTGGCAGGGGCGGGACAGATACGCAGTATTTT. Translation gives CASIGRGGTDTQYF.

This clone showed up just a few times. The chain couples TRBV20-1 to TRBJ2-1, with D uncertain. In germline, CDR1 is DFQATT, CDR2 SNEGSKA (reference sequence). CDR3 size: 10 residues. The CDR3 loop is CRPKDNEQFF. For the CDR3, the DNA is TGCAGGCCGAAAGACAATGAGCAGTTCTTC.

The rearrangement uses TRBV6-6 and TRBJ1-2; D uncertain. V gave up 6 bases and J gave up 7 bases, with 9 bases separating them. Germline V gives CDR1 MNHNY, CDR2 SVGAGI (reference sequence). The CDR3 spans 11 residues. CDR3 in amino acids: CASSPGFGYTF. The CDR3 nucleotides are TGTGCCAGCAGCCCGGGATTTGGCTACACCTTC.

The chain joins TRBV5-1 to TRBJ2-7; 11 nucleotides align to TRBD2. The germline gives CDR1 SGHRS, CDR2 YFSETQ. This CDR3 is built from 15 residues. V gave up 1 base and J gave up 3 bases; unmatched junction bases: 3. The CDR3 protein is CASSLTSGSVYEQYF. The CDR3 DNA follows: TGCGCCAGCAGCTTGACTAGCGGGAGTGTCTACGAGCAGTACTTC.

The table lists this clone with a count of one. The genes are TRBV6-6 and TRBJ2-1, with 10 bases that match TRBD1. V was pared by 4 bases and J by 6 bases, with 9 bases of the junction left unmatched. This CDR3 has 16 residues. Germline V lookup: CDR1 MNHNY, CDR2 SVGAGI (reference sequence). CDR3 loop: CASSFHSGTGVNEQFF. The DNA of the CDR3 is TGTGCCAGCAGTTTCCACTCAGGGACAGGGGTCAATGAGCAGTTCTTC.

This clone was found once. This chain links TRBV2 with TRBJ1-2; TRBD1 agrees at 8 bases. CDR3 length: 15 residues. Germline V gives CDR1 SNHLY, CDR2 FYNNEI. V lost 4 bases, J lost 8 bases, and 12 bases stayed unmatched. CDR3 amino acids: CASSAHGGQALGYTF. The DNA for the CDR3 is TGTGCCAGCAGTGCGCACGGGGGACAGGCCCTAGGCTACACCTTC.

The chain has TRBV10-3 and TRBJ1-3; possibly TRBD1 for D (5 bases). V was clipped by 10 bases and J by 2 bases, with 21 bases between them. CDR1 and CDR2 from the germline V gene are ENHRY and SYGVKD. The CDR3 has 16 residues. The CDR3 nucleotides are TGTGCCACCGGGGTGACAGTCTCGGAACCTGGAAACACCATATATTTT. Protein sequence: CATGVTVSEPGNTIYF.

This chain's CDR3 is CASIGTVGSQTQYF. The CDR3 coding sequence is TGTGCCAGCATCGGGACAGTGGGGTCTCAGACCCAGTACTTC. The chain combines TRBV2 with TRBJ2-5, with TRBD1 matching 7 bases. Looked up from germline, CDR1 is SNHLY and CDR2 is FYNNEI. There are 14 residues in the CDR3. V lost 7 bases to trimming and J lost 6 bases; unmatched junction nucleotides: 11.

This clone appeared a single time. This chain links TRBV5-1 with TRBJ2-1; D is tentatively TRBD1 or TRBD2 (5 bases each). Trimming removed 3 bases at V and 3 bases at J, with 13 bases between. Germline V lookup: CDR1 SGHRS, CDR2 YFSETQ. The CDR3 has 15 amino acids. The CDR3 bases are TGCGCCAGCAGCTCCGATGGGGGAGACTACAATGAGCAGTTCTTC. Amino acids: CASSSDGGDYNEQFF. The complete variable domain, with remaining parts taken from reference TRBV5-1 and TRBJ2-1, reads KAGVTQTPRYLIKTRGQQVTLSCSPISGHRSVSWYQQTPGQGLQFLFEYFSETQRNKGNFPGRFSGRQFSNSRSEMNVSTLELGDSALYLCASSSDGGDYNEQFFGPGTRLTVL.

The rearrangement uses TRBV11-2 and TRBJ1-1, with D possibly TRBD1 on 5 matching bases. This CDR3 contains 13 residues. CDR1 is SGHAT, CDR2 FQNNGV, per germline. The V end was cut by 1 base, the J end by 3 bases, with 6 bases between. The CDR3 nucleotides read TGTGCCAGCAGCTTAGCGGGGGACACTGAAGCTTTCTTT. Translation gives CASSLAGDTEAFF.

A single count supports this clone. This chain links TRBV7-8 with TRBJ1-2; 9 bases are shared with TRBD1. Looked up from germline, CDR1 is SGHVS and CDR2 is FQNEAQ. CDR3 length: 15 residues. Trimming removed 0 bases from V and 8 bases from J; junction bases left unmatched: 7. CDR3 sequence reads: CASSLASAGQGGYTF. CDR3 in DNA: TGTGCCAGCAGCTTAGCGTCTGCAGGACAGGGGGGCTACACCTTC.

This rearrangement joins TRBV11-2 to TRBJ2-7, with D unresolved. Trimming took 3 bases from V and 2 from J, leaving 23 bases between them. CDR3 length: 18 residues. Germline-derived CDR1 and CDR2 are SGHAT and FQNNGV. The CDR3 here is CASSFNHLSPNSAYEQYF. DNA for the CDR3: TGTGCCAGCAGCTTTAATCATTTGTCCCCAAACTCGGCCTACGAGCAGTACTTC.

V is TRBV5-1 and J is TRBJ1-2; D is ambiguous. V lost 0 bases and J 0 bases, leaving 6 bases between the germline ends. This CDR3 has 14 residues. Germline lookup yields CDR1 SGHRS and CDR2 YFSETQ. CDR3 DNA: TGCGCCAGCAGCTTGGCCCTAGCTAACTATGGCTACACCTTC. Protein: CASSLALANYGYTF. The full variable domain, with the rest looked up from reference TRBV5-1 and TRBJ1-2, is KAGVTQTPRYLIKTRGQQVTLSCSPISGHRSVSWYQQTPGQGLQFLFEYFSETQRNKGNFPGRFSGRQFSNSRSEMNVSTLELGDSALYLCASSLALANYGYTFGSGTRLTVV.

The chain is built from TRBV7-2 and TRBJ2-6; 8 nucleotides align to TRBD2. The CDR3 is made up of 20 amino acids. The germline V gene has CDR1 SGHTA and CDR2 FQGNSA. The ends lost 0 bases at V and 3 bases at J; junction bases unmatched: 13. The CDR3, as DNA: TGTGCCAGCAGCTTAGCGGCGGCTAGCGGGTGGGGTAGTGGGGCCAACGTCCTGACTTTC. It encodes CASSLAAASGWGSGANVLTF.

Here the CDR3 DNA reads TGTGCCAGCAGCTTAGGGGGATGGTCACTAACGGATGAAAAACTGTTTTTT. It translates to CASSLGGWSLTDEKLFF. The V gene is TRBV11-2, the J gene TRBJ1-4; D unclear. The V and J ends lost 1 base and 6 bases respectively, with 18 bases between them. Germline CDR1 and CDR2: SGHAT and FQNNGV. The CDR3 spans 17 residues. The entire variable domain, with the rest obtained from reference TRBV11-2 and TRBJ1-4, is as follows: EAGVAQSPRYKIIEKRQSVAFWCNPISGHATLYWYQQILGQGPKLLIQFQNNGVVDDSQLPKDRFSAERLKGVDSTLKIQPAKLEDSAVYLCASSLGGWSLTDEKLFFGSGTQLSVL.

The V call is TRBV4-1, the J call TRBJ2-5; D is undetermined. This CDR3 contains 15 residues. CDR1 is MGHRA and CDR2 is YSYEKL in the germline V gene. Trimming left V 0 bases short and J 3 bases short, with 11 bases between. The DNA for the CDR3 is TGCGCCAGCAGCCAAGATCAACGACGGAAAGAGACCCAGTACTTC. It is translated as CASSQDQRRKETQYF.